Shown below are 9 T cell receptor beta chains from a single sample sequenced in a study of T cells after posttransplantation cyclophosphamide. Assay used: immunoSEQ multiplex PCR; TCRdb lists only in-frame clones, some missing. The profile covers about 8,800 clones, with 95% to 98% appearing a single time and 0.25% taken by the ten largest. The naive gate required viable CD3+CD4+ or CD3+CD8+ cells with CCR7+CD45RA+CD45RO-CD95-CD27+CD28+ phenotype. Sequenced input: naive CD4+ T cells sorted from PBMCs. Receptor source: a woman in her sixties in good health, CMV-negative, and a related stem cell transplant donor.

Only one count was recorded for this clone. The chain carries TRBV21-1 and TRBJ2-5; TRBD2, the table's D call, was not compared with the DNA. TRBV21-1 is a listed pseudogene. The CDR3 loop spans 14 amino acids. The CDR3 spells CASISGGAQETQYF. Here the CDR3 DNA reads TGTGCCAGCATCTCTGGCGGGGCACAAGAGACCCAGTACTTC.

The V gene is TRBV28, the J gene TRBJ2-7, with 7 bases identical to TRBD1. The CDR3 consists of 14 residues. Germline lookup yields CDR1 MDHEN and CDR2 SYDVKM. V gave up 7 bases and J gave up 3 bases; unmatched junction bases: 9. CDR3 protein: CASTHWQGVYEQYF. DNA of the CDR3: TGTGCCAGCACCCACTGGCAGGGGGTCTACGAGCAGTACTTC.

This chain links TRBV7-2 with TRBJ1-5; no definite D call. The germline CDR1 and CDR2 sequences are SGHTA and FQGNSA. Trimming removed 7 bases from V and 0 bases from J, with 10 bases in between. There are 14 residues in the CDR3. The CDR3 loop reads CASTPQYSNQPQHF. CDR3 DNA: TGTGCCAGCACCCCTCAGTATAGCAATCAGCCCCAGCATTTT.

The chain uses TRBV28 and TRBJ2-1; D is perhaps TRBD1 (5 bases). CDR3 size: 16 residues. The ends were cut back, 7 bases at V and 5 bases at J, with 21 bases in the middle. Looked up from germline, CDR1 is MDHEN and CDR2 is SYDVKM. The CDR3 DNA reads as TGTGCCAGCACCCCAGGGCCCCTACTTCCAGACAATGAGCAGTTCTTC. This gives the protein CASTPGPLLPDNEQFF.

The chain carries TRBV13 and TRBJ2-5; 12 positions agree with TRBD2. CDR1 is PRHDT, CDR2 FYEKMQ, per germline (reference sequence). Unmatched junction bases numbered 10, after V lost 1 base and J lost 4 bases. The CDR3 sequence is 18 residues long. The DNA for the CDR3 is TGTGCCAGCAGCTTAGAAGCCCCGGCTAGCGGGGGGGTAGAGACCCAGTACTTC. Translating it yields CASSLEAPASGGVETQYF.

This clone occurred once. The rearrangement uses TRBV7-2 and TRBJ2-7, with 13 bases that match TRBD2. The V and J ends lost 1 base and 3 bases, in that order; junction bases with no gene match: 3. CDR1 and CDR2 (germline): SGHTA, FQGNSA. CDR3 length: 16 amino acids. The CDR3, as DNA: TGTGCCAGCAGCTTAGGCGGGACTAGCGGGATCTACGAGCAGTACTTC. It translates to CASSLGGTSGIYEQYF.

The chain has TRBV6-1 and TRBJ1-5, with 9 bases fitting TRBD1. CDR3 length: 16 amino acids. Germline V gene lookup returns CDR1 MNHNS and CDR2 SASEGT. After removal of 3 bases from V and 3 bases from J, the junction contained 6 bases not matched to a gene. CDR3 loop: CASSEGQGPINQPQHF. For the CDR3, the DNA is TGTGCCAGCAGTGAGGGACAGGGCCCTATCAATCAGCCCCAGCATTTT.

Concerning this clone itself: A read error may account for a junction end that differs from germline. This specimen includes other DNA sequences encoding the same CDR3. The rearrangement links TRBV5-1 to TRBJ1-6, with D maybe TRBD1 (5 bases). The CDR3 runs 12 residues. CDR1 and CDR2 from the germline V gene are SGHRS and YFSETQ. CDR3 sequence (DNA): TGCGCCAGCACGGACATTAATTCCCCCCTCCACTTT. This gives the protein CASTDINSPLHF.

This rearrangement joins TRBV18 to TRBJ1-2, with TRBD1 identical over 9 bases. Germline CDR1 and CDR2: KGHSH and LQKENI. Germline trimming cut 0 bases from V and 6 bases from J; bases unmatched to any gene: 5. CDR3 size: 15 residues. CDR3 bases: TGTGCCAGCTCACCACCGGGGACAGGGTTGAATGGCTACACCTTC. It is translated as CASSPPGTGLNGYTF.